This TCR beta chain was profiled in a study of T cells in Graves' hyperthyroidism and ophthalmopathy. Study observations and caveats: Model predictions of ophthalmopathy came a median about six months before onset. Also found in blood were most expanded thyroid clonotypes above 0.001.

Researchers amplified the TCR beta CDR3 regions from RNA transcripts. HTBI primers were employed in a first-round RT-PCR of the TCR CDR3. TCRdb re-analysed the multiplex PCR reads in MiXCR, keeping a single row per CDR3 protein. Seen here are more than 300,000 distinct CDR3 sequences, approximately 18% observed once, and the top ten hold 35% to 50%. Clinical Activity Scores of at least 3, NOSPECS grades of at least 4 and durations under 3 months characterized ophthalmopathy patients. Not enrolled were patients with uncontrolled infection, other autoimmune disease, pregnancy or lactation. Points on this clonotype: The antigen is undetermined.

Sequencing was done on a sample of blood. The clonotype was recovered from a man between 18 and 29 years old with Graves' ophthalmopathy.

The CDR3 sequence: CSVSGDRVHGYTF. The CDR3 DNA follows: TGCAGCGTTTCCGGGGACAGGGTCCATGGCTACACCTTC. The rearrangement links TRBV29-1 to TRBJ1-2; 9 bases are shared with TRBD1. Trimming cost V 5 bases and J 6 bases; bases outside gene matches: 7. Germline V gene sequence: CDR1 SQVTM, CDR2 ANQGSEA. There are 13 residues in the CDR3.